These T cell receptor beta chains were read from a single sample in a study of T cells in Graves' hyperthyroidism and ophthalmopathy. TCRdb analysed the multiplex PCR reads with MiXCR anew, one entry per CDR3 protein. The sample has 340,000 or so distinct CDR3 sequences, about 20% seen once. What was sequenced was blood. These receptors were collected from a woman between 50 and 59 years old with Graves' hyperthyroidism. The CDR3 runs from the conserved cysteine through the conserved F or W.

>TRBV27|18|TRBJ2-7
CASSSIGLAGDGVGEQYF
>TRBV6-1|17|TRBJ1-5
CASSDLGGGSGNQPQHF
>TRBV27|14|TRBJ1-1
CASSPPRGPSEAFF
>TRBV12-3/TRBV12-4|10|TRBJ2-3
CASSLYTQYF
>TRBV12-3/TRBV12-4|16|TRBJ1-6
CASSPAEGGGSSPLHF
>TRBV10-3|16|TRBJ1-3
CAISEGEGRSGNTIYF
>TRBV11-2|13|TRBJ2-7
CASSLVTNYEQYF
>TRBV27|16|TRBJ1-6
CASSLSYPDRDSPLHF
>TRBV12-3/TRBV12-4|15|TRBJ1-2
CASSLEQTGSYGYTF
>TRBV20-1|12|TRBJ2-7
CSAREDELEQYF
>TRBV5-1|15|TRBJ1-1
CASRERDGGNTEAFF
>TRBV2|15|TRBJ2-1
CASSGASGMHNEQFF
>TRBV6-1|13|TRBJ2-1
CAERASGSHEQFF
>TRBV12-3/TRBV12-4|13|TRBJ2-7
CASSFSGFYEQYF
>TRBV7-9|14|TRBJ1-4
CATTDGQGLEKLFF
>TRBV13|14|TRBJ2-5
CASSLTLTRETQYF
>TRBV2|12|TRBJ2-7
CASRDSIYEQYF
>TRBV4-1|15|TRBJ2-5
CASSQGAGDRETQYF
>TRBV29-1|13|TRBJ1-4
CSVDAQGGEKLFF
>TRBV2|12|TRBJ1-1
CASRPRYTEAFF
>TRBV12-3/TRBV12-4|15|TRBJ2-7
CASSPVDGISYGQYF
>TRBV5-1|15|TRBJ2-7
CASSLDGATVGEQYF